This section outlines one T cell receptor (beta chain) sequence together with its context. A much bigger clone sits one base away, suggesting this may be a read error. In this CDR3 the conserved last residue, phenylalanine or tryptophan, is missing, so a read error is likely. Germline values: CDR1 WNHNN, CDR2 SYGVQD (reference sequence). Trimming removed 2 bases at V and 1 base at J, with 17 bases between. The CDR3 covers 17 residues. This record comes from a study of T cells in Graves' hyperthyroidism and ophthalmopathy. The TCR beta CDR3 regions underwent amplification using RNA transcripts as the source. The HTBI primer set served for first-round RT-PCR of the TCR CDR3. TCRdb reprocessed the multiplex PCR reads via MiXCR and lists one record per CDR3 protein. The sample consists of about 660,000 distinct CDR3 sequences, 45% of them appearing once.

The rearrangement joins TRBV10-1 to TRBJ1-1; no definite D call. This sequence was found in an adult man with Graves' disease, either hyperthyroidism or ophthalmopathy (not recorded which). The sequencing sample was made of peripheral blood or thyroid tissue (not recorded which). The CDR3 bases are TGCGCCAGCAGTGAGGGAAGACTGATATTAACGAACACTGAAGCTTTCCTT. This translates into CASSEGRLILTNTEAFL.